These T cell receptor beta chains were read from a single sample in a study of Ad26.COV2.S vaccination and SARS-CoV-2 variants. Repertoires were generated with immunoSEQ multiplex PCR, while TCRdb's copy carries only in-frame clones and drops some. The table shows 300,000 to 400,000 clones, with 88% occurring only once. Here the sequenced sample was peripheral blood, taken in a trial of Ad26.COV2.S vaccine versus placebo. All receptors derive from a person aged 18 to 65 who received the Ad26.COV2.S COVID-19 vaccine or a placebo. CDR3s include the opening cysteine and the closing phenylalanine or tryptophan. The order of the fields is D gene, V gene, J gene, clone size, CDR3 protein, CDR3 DNA. A D gene is named only where the DNA matches it firmly. Size is stated for part of the rows, as once, few or many counts, or as a class when the clone is expanded.

d_call: -
v_call: TRBV3-1/TRBV3-2
j_call: TRBJ1-1
clone_size: -
cdr3_aa: CASSHGYEAFF
cdr3_nt: TGTGCCAGCAGCCATGGTTATGAAGCTTTCTTT

d_call: -
v_call: TRBV13
j_call: TRBJ2-2
clone_size: -
cdr3_aa: CASSLAGTNTGELFF
cdr3_nt: TGTGCCAGCAGCCTCGCGGGGACGAACACCGGGGAGCTGTTTTTT

d_call: -
v_call: TRBV5-1
j_call: TRBJ1-4
clone_size: few
cdr3_aa: CASSLGQRNEKLFF
cdr3_nt: TGCGCCAGCAGCTTGGGACAGAGGAATGAAAAACTGTTTTTT

d_call: -
v_call: TRBV11-2
j_call: TRBJ1-3
clone_size: -
cdr3_aa: CASSLAQGNTIYF
cdr3_nt: TGTGCCAGCAGCTTAGCACAAGGAAACACCATATATTTT

d_call: TRBD2
v_call: TRBV5-1
j_call: TRBJ2-7
clone_size: -
cdr3_aa: CASSRRLAGGNSYEQYF
cdr3_nt: TGCGCCAGCAGCAGGAGACTAGCGGGGGGAAACTCCTACGAGCAGTACTTC

d_call: -
v_call: TRBV19
j_call: TRBJ2-7
clone_size: -
cdr3_aa: CASSIPLRATYEQYF
cdr3_nt: TGTGCCAGTAGTATCCCATTGCGGGCGACCTACGAGCAGTACTTC

d_call: TRBD1
v_call: TRBV7-3
j_call: TRBJ1-1
clone_size: -
cdr3_aa: CASSLKDRAGNTEAFF
cdr3_nt: TGTGCCAGCAGCTTAAAAGACAGGGCAGGGAACACTGAAGCTTTCTTT

d_call: -
v_call: TRBV4-2
j_call: TRBJ2-7
clone_size: few
cdr3_aa: CASSQEAAQSEQYF
cdr3_nt: TGTGCCAGCAGCCAAGAAGCGGCCCAAAGCGAGCAGTACTTC

d_call: -
v_call: TRBV6-5
j_call: TRBJ1-2
clone_size: -
cdr3_aa: CASSRRLQIYGYTF
cdr3_nt: TGTGCCAGCAGTCGCCGGCTTCAGATCTATGGCTACACCTTC

d_call: TRBD1
v_call: TRBV6-5
j_call: TRBJ2-7
clone_size: -
cdr3_aa: CASSRGSGGYEQYF
cdr3_nt: TGTGCCAGCAGCAGGGGGTCAGGCGGATACGAGCAGTACTTC

d_call: TRBD2
v_call: TRBV6-5
j_call: TRBJ2-7
clone_size: -
cdr3_aa: CASRILAGSPYEQYF
cdr3_nt: TGTGCCAGCAGGATCCTAGCGGGAAGCCCCTACGAGCAGTACTTC

d_call: -
v_call: TRBV5-1
j_call: TRBJ1-2
clone_size: -
cdr3_aa: CASSFLGANYGYTF
cdr3_nt: TGCGCCAGCAGCTTCCTCGGGGCTAACTATGGCTACACCTTC

d_call: -
v_call: TRBV28
j_call: TRBJ1-3
clone_size: -
cdr3_aa: CASSPSDGGKWLYF
cdr3_nt: TGTGCCAGCTCTCCCTCCGACGGGGGAAAGTGGTTGTATTTT

d_call: TRBD2
v_call: TRBV5-4
j_call: TRBJ2-7
clone_size: -
cdr3_aa: CASSLGGGSEQYF
cdr3_nt: TGTGCCAGCAGCTTGGGGGGGGGTTCTGAGCAGTACTTC

d_call: -
v_call: TRBV28
j_call: TRBJ1-2
clone_size: -
cdr3_aa: CASSLNRGFVHGYTF
cdr3_nt: TGTGCCAGCAGTTTAAATCGGGGATTTGTACATGGCTACACCTTC

d_call: -
v_call: TRBV5-1
j_call: TRBJ1-1
clone_size: -
cdr3_aa: CASSYQDGGTEAFF
cdr3_nt: TGCGCCAGCAGCTACCAGGACGGTGGCACTGAAGCTTTCTTT

d_call: -
v_call: TRBV6-1
j_call: TRBJ2-7
clone_size: once
cdr3_aa: CASSEVVYEQYF
cdr3_nt: TGTGCCAGCAGTGAAGTAGTCTACGAGCAGTACTTC

d_call: -
v_call: TRBV6-5
j_call: TRBJ2-7
clone_size: -
cdr3_aa: CASSYHRGGVSYEQYF
cdr3_nt: TGTGCCAGCAGTTACCACAGGGGGGGGGTCTCCTACGAGCAGTACTTC

d_call: -
v_call: TRBV14
j_call: TRBJ2-1
clone_size: -
cdr3_aa: CASSPRTGANEQFF
cdr3_nt: TGTGCCAGCAGCCCCAGGACCGGGGCCAATGAGCAGTTCTTC

d_call: TRBD1
v_call: TRBV18
j_call: TRBJ1-6
clone_size: -
cdr3_aa: CASSPLDREGSPLHF
cdr3_nt: TGTGCCAGCTCACCATTAGACAGGGAAGGATCACCCCTCCACTTT

d_call: TRBD1
v_call: TRBV7-2
j_call: TRBJ2-3
clone_size: once
cdr3_aa: CASSTRQGPRATQYF
cdr3_nt: TGTGCCAGCAGCACAAGACAGGGACCTAGGGCGACGCAGTATTTT

d_call: -
v_call: TRBV28
j_call: TRBJ2-7
clone_size: -
cdr3_aa: CASSLVAGVHREQYF
cdr3_nt: TGTGCCAGCAGTTTAGTAGCAGGGGTCCATCGCGAGCAGTACTTC

d_call: -
v_call: TRBV27
j_call: TRBJ1-5
clone_size: -
cdr3_aa: CASSREGVSNQPQHF
cdr3_nt: TGTGCCAGCAGTAGAGAGGGGGTCAGCAATCAGCCCCAGCATTTT

d_call: TRBD2
v_call: TRBV5-1
j_call: TRBJ2-2
clone_size: -
cdr3_aa: CASSSGLAGVIGELFF
cdr3_nt: TGCGCCAGCAGCTCCGGACTAGCGGGGGTTATCGGGGAGCTGTTTTTT

d_call: -
v_call: TRBV6-4
j_call: TRBJ1-2
clone_size: -
cdr3_aa: CASSDPSSGTYGYTF
cdr3_nt: TGTGCCAGCAGTGACCCAAGCTCCGGGACGTATGGCTACACCTTC

d_call: -
v_call: TRBV29-1
j_call: TRBJ1-1
clone_size: -
cdr3_aa: CSVELTTLGTEAFF
cdr3_nt: TGCAGCGTTGAATTGACGACTTTGGGCACTGAAGCTTTCTTT

d_call: TRBD1
v_call: TRBV27
j_call: TRBJ2-7
clone_size: -
cdr3_aa: CASSPTGVSEQYF
cdr3_nt: TGTGCCAGCAGCCCGACAGGGGTTAGCGAGCAGTACTTC

d_call: -
v_call: TRBV3-1/TRBV3-2
j_call: TRBJ2-7
clone_size: once
cdr3_aa: CASSQGGQGTYEQYF
cdr3_nt: TGTGCCAGCAGCCAAGGTGGGCAGGGTACCTACGAGCAGTACTTC

d_call: -
v_call: TRBV19
j_call: TRBJ1-5
clone_size: few
cdr3_aa: CASSSRGAPQHF
cdr3_nt: TGTGCCAGTAGTTCGCGGGGGGCGCCCCAGCATTTT

d_call: -
v_call: TRBV9
j_call: TRBJ1-1
clone_size: -
cdr3_aa: CASSVDLPGLVNTEAFF
cdr3_nt: TGTGCCAGCAGCGTCGACCTCCCGGGACTCGTGAACACTGAAGCTTTCTTT

d_call: -
v_call: TRBV5-1
j_call: TRBJ1-4
clone_size: -
cdr3_aa: CASSGDFRNEKLFF
cdr3_nt: TGCGCCAGCAGCGGGGACTTCCGAAATGAAAAACTGTTTTTT

d_call: -
v_call: TRBV7-9
j_call: TRBJ1-1
clone_size: once
cdr3_aa: CASSQQVGVTEAFF
cdr3_nt: TGTGCCAGCAGCCAACAGGTGGGGGTAACTGAAGCTTTCTTT

d_call: -
v_call: TRBV28
j_call: TRBJ2-1
clone_size: -
cdr3_aa: CASKVANEQFF
cdr3_nt: TGTGCCAGCAAGGTGGCTAATGAGCAGTTCTTC

d_call: TRBD1
v_call: TRBV15
j_call: TRBJ2-7
clone_size: once
cdr3_aa: CATSIHRGVAYEQYF
cdr3_nt: TGTGCCACCAGCATACACAGGGGAGTAGCCTACGAGCAGTACTTC

d_call: -
v_call: TRBV3-1/TRBV3-2
j_call: TRBJ1-6
clone_size: -
cdr3_aa: CASSQDSSSPLHF
cdr3_nt: TGTGCCAGCAGCCAAGACAGTTCTTCACCCCTCCACTTT

d_call: -
v_call: TRBV29-1
j_call: TRBJ1-2
clone_size: -
cdr3_aa: CSFSLSGYGYTF
cdr3_nt: TGCAGCTTCTCCCTCTCAGGCTATGGCTACACCTTC

d_call: TRBD2
v_call: TRBV7-3
j_call: TRBJ2-5
clone_size: -
cdr3_aa: CASSSGLVEETQYF
cdr3_nt: TGTGCCAGCAGCTCCGGACTAGTAGAAGAGACCCAGTACTTC

d_call: -
v_call: TRBV24-1
j_call: TRBJ2-3
clone_size: -
cdr3_aa: CATSDGDWTDTQYF
cdr3_nt: TGTGCCACCAGTGACGGGGATTGGACAGATACGCAGTATTTT

d_call: -
v_call: TRBV6-4
j_call: TRBJ1-6
clone_size: -
cdr3_aa: CASSEAVYNSPLHF
cdr3_nt: TGTGCCAGCAGTGAAGCGGTCTATAATTCACCCCTCCACTTT

d_call: TRBD1
v_call: TRBV9
j_call: TRBJ1-3
clone_size: -
cdr3_aa: CASSAGTGGESVRSGNTIYF
cdr3_nt: TGTGCCAGCAGCGCGGGGACAGGGGGTGAGAGTGTTCGCTCTGGAAACACCATATATTTT

d_call: -
v_call: TRBV7-9
j_call: TRBJ2-7
clone_size: -
cdr3_aa: CASSTLGRFSYEQYF
cdr3_nt: TGTGCCAGCAGCACGCTGGGTAGGTTTTCCTACGAGCAGTACTTC